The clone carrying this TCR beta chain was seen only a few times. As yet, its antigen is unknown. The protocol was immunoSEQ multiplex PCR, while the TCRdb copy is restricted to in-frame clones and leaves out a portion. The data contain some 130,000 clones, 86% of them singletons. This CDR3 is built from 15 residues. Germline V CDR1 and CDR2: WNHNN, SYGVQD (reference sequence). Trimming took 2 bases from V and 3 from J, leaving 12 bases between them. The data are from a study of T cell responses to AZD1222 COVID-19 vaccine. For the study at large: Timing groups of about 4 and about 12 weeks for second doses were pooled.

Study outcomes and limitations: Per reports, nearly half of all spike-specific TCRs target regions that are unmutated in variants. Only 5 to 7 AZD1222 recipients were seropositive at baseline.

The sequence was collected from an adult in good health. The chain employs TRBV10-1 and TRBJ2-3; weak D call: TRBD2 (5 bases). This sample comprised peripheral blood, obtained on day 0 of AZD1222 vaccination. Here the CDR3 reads CASSEAEGFTDTQYF. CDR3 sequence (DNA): TGCGCCAGCAGTGAGGCTGAGGGTTTTACAGATACGCAGTATTTT.